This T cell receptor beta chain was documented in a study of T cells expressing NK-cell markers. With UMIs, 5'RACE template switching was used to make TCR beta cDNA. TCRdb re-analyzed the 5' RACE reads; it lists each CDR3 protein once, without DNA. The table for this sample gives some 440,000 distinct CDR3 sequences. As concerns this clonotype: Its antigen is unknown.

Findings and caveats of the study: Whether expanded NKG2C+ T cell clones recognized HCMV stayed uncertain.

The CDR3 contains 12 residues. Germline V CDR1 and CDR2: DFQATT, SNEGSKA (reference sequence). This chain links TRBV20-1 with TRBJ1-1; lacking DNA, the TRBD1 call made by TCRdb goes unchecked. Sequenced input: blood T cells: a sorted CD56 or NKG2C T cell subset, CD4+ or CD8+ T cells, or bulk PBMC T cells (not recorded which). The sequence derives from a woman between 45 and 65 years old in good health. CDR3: CSANRGDLEAFF.